The 21 T cell receptor beta chains below all came from one sample that was sequenced in a study of T-cell reconstitution after alpha-beta-depleted transplantation in children. Using unique molecular identifiers, the investigators prepared the TCRbeta library. In TCRdb, the PCR reads were re-called with MiXCR into one record per CDR3 protein. The sample records several thousand distinct CDR3 sequences, roughly 14% being singletons. Source: PBMCs, taken before TCRalphabeta/CD19-depleted stem cell transplant. The receptors originated from a boy between 10 and 17 years old with acute lymphoblastic leukemia, due to receive a stem cell transplant.

By frequency in the sample, this clonotype is medium-sized (0.01 to 0.1%). The chain joins TRBV4-1 to TRBJ2-7; 7 nucleotides match TRBD1. Germline-derived CDR1 and CDR2 are MGHRA and YSYEKL. The CDR3 extends over 14 amino acids. The J segment lost 4 bases and the V segment lost 4 bases, leaving 7 bases of the junction unmatched. The CDR3 DNA follows: TGCGCCAGCAGCCTTCGGGACAGCGGTTACGAGCAGTACTTC. Its translation: CASSLRDSGYEQYF.

This clonotype was observed at least ten times. This chain joins TRBV28 and TRBJ2-3; TRBD1 is a possible D gene (6 bases). Trimming left V 5 bases short and J 2 bases short, with 14 bases between. This CDR3 is built from 15 residues. Germline V CDR1 and CDR2: MDHEN, SYDVKM. CDR3 protein: CASSKQGPITDTQYF. CDR3 nucleotide sequence: TGTGCCAGCAGTAAACAGGGTCCGATCACAGATACGCAGTATTTT. The full variable domain, in which reference TRBV28 and TRBJ2-3 provide the parts outside the CDR3, is DVKVTQSSRYLVKRTGEKVFLECVQDMDHENMFWYRQDPGLGLRLIYFSYDVKMKEKGDIPEGYSVSREKKERFSLILESASTNQTSMYLCASSKQGPITDTQYFGPGTRLTVL.

By share, this clonotype counts as medium-sized. CDR3 amino acids: CSVVRGQGPTEAFF. The CDR3 region has the DNA TGCAGCGTTGTGAGGGGACAGGGCCCCACTGAAGCTTTCTTT. The J gene is TRBJ1-1, the V gene TRBV29-1; 9 bases map to TRBD1. The CDR3 covers 14 residues. Germline CDR1 is SQVTM and CDR2 is ANQGSEA. J was trimmed by 4 bases and V by 4 bases; bases with no gene match: 7.

Sample share makes this clonotype medium-sized. The rearrangement uses TRBV10-2 and TRBJ1-4; maybe TRBD1 (6 bases). V was trimmed by 5 bases and J by 8 bases, leaving 18 bases between them. The CDR3 spans 15 residues. The germline V gene has CDR1 WSHSY and CDR2 SAAADI. The CDR3 coding sequence is TGCGCCAGCAGTCCAAATGGCAGGGGAGGAGAAAAACTGTTTTTT. This translates into CASSPNGRGGEKLFF.

This clonotype was recorded at least ten times. V usage is TRBV7-3 and J usage is TRBJ2-3; D tentatively reads TRBD1 or TRBD2 (5 bases each). From germline, CDR1 is SGHTA and CDR2 FQGTGA. V was clipped by 2 bases and J by 4 bases, with 13 bases between them. The CDR3 sequence is 15 residues long. The CDR3 is CASSLAPTGPDTQYF. The CDR3 DNA reads TGTGCCAGCAGCTTAGCGCCGACGGGGCCAGATACGCAGTATTTT.

By sample share, this clonotype is medium-sized. This chain joins TRBV12-3 or TRBV12-4 and TRBJ2-4, with TRBD2 matching over 9 bases. The junction had 8 bases not matched to a gene; V was cut back by 1 base and J by 16 bases. There are 13 residues in the CDR3. The CDR3 sequence is CASSLGIAGVLYF. The CDR3 nucleotides read TGTGCCAGCAGTTTAGGGATAGCGGGGGTCCTATACTTC.

This chain connects TRBV29-1 to TRBJ1-5; D unresolved. Trimming pared 6 bases from V and 4 bases from J, leaving 16 bases between. The CDR3 spans 14 residues. Germline assignment: CDR1 SQVTM and CDR2 ANQGSEA. CDR3 DNA: TGCAGCGTCCGCGGACGGGAGGCAAATCAGCCCCAGCATTTT. It translates to CSVRGREANQPQHF. The complete variable domain, with remaining parts taken from reference TRBV29-1 and TRBJ1-5, reads SAVISQKPSRDICQRGTSLTIQCQVDSQVTMMFWYRQQPGQSLTLIATANQGSEATYESGFVIDKFPISRPNLTFSTLTVSNMSPEDSSIYLCSVRGREANQPQHFGDGTRLSIL.

This clonotype came up many times. The chain has TRBV19 and TRBJ2-1, with D possibly matching TRBD1 (5 bases). Deletions cut 7 bases from V and 5 bases from J, with 15 bases between. Germline CDR1 and CDR2: LNHDA and SQIVND (reference sequence). This CDR3 comprises 14 residues. CDR3 protein: CASNSVGPHNEQFF. CDR3 DNA sequence: TGTGCCAGTAATAGTGTGGGGCCCCACAATGAGCAGTTCTTC.

This clonotype has at least ten counts. V is TRBV5-6 and J is TRBJ2-1; TRBD1 matches 7 bases. The CDR3 has 15 amino acids. V was pared by 1 base and J by 6 bases, with 7 bases of the junction left unmatched. Germline V lookup: CDR1 SGHDT, CDR2 YYEEEE. CDR3 in amino acids: CASSLFTGVSNEQFF. In DNA form, the CDR3 reads TGTGCCAGCAGCTTGTTCACAGGGGTGAGCAATGAGCAGTTCTTC.

V usage is TRBV7-9 and J usage is TRBJ2-5; tentatively, D is TRBD2 (6 bases). Trimming pared 2 bases from V and 9 bases from J, leaving 13 bases between. The CDR3 is 13 residues long. CDR1 is SEHNR, CDR2 FQNEAQ, per germline (reference sequence). CDR3 sequence reads: CASSLLGGESQYF. CDR3 DNA sequence: TGTGCCAGCAGCTTACTCGGCGGGGAGTCCCAGTACTTC.

In this sample, this clonotype is medium-sized. This chain connects TRBV7-9 to TRBJ1-2; perhaps TRBD1 as D (5 bases). V lost 3 bases to trimming and J lost 3 bases, with 11 bases between them. Germline V CDR1 and CDR2: SEHNR, FQNEAQ (reference sequence). CDR3 length equals 14 residues. Here the CDR3 reads CASSFGGLDYGYTF. DNA for the CDR3: TGTGCCAGCAGCTTCGGGGGATTGGACTATGGCTACACCTTC. Full variable domain (missing parts from reference TRBV7-9 and TRBJ1-2): DTGVSQNPRHKITKRGQNVTFRCDPISEHNRLYWYRQTLGQGPEFLTYFQNEAQLEKSRLLSDRFSAERPKGSFSTLEIQRTEQGDSAMYLCASSFGGLDYGYTFGSGTRLTVV.

The V call is TRBV29-1, the J call TRBJ2-3; D is possibly TRBD1 (5 bases). Germline V lookup: CDR1 SQVTM, CDR2 ANQGSEA. Deletions cut 7 bases from V and 9 bases from J, with 14 bases between. The CDR3 contains 11 residues. CDR3 sequence (DNA): TGCAGCGGGTCGGCAGGGTGGACGCAGTATTTT. Its protein product is CSGSAGWTQYF.

Relative to its sample, this clonotype is medium-sized. The chain employs TRBV19 and TRBJ2-2, with D tentatively TRBD1 (6 bases). The CDR3 loop spans 16 amino acids. Trimming cost V 6 bases and J 5 bases, with 19 bases left between them. Germline V gene sequence: CDR1 LNHDA, CDR2 SQIVND (reference sequence). CDR3 in DNA: TGTGCCAGTAGCATCCAGATCAGGGGAGAAACCGGGGAGCTGTTTTTT. Its protein is CASSIQIRGETGELFF. Full variable domain (rest looked up from reference TRBV19 and TRBJ2-2): DGGITQSPKYLFRKEGQNVTLSCEQNLNHDAMYWYRQDPGQGLRLIYYSQIVNDFQKGDIAEGYSVSREKKESFPLTVTSAQKNPTAFYLCASSIQIRGETGELFFGEGSRLTVL.

This clonotype is medium-sized. The rearrangement joins TRBV14 to TRBJ2-7, with D possibly called TRBD1 or TRBD2 (6 bases each). Trimming pared 2 bases from V and 4 bases from J, leaving 18 bases between. Per the germline V gene, CDR1 is SGHDN and CDR2 is FVKESK. The CDR3 has 16 residues. The CDR3 reads CASSQQFLRGGYEQYF. The CDR3 DNA sequence: TGTGCCAGCAGCCAACAATTTTTGAGAGGGGGGTACGAGCAGTACTTC.

This clonotype occurred a few times. The chain employs TRBV18 and TRBJ2-1; 11 positions match TRBD2. This CDR3 spans 16 amino acids. Germline V gene sequence: CDR1 KGHSH, CDR2 LQKENI. V was pared by 3 bases and J by 10 bases, with 11 bases of the junction left unmatched. CDR3 bases: TGTGCCAGCTCACCGCCCTTAGCGGGGGGGATTAAGGAGCAGTTCTTC. Translation: CASSPPLAGGIKEQFF.

This clonotype is termed medium-sized. This chain connects TRBV6-5 to TRBJ1-4, with 9 bases fitting TRBD1. The CDR3 covers 14 residues. Trimming at V came to 7 bases and at J to 5 bases, leaving 5 bases not matched to a gene. Germline CDR1 reads MNHEY; CDR2 reads SVGAGI. The CDR3 loop reads CASKGTGRNEKLFF. CDR3 bases: TGTGCCAGCAAGGGGACAGGGCGGAATGAAAAACTGTTTTTT.

Judged by abundance, this clonotype is medium-sized. This chain joins TRBV7-2 and TRBJ2-5; TRBD2 matches at 8 bases. The length of the CDR3 is 13 residues. J lost 2 bases, V lost 5 bases, and 1 base had no gene match. CDR1 and CDR2 (germline): SGHTA, FQGNSA. CDR3 DNA: TGTGCCAGCAGCCGCGGGGGGCAAGAGACCCAGTACTTC. Encoded protein: CASSRGGQETQYF. Using reference TRBV7-2 and TRBJ2-5 for the parts outside the CDR3, the full variable domain is GAGVSQSPSNKVTEKGKDVELRCDPISGHTALYWYRQSLGQGLEFLIYFQGNSAPDKSGLPSDRFSAERTGGSVSTLTIQRTQQEDSAVYLCASSRGGQETQYFGPGTRLLVL.

This clonotype is categorized as medium-sized. V and J are TRBV24-1 and TRBJ2-1; D is tentatively TRBD1 or TRBD2 (6 bases each). Germline values: CDR1 KGHDR, CDR2 SFDVKD. V lost 7 bases and J lost 8, with 17 bases in between. The CDR3 spans 14 residues. CDR3 in DNA: TGTGCCACCAGCCCCCCTGGGGGGCGGGATGAGCAGTTCTTC. Its protein is CATSPPGGRDEQFF.

This clonotype is categorized as medium-sized. V gene TRBV24-1 combines with J gene TRBJ1-6; 9 bases agree with TRBD1. The CDR3 covers 13 residues. CDR1 is KGHDR and CDR2 is SFDVKD in the germline V gene. Trimming took 7 bases from V and 8 from J; bases not matched to a gene: 2. The CDR3 DNA sequence: TGTGCCACCAGGGGACAGGGAGATTCACCCCTCCACTTT. It is translated as CATRGQGDSPLHF.

Judged by abundance, this clonotype is medium-sized (0.01 to 0.1%). CDR3 in amino acids: CSVTTGLGADTQYF. CDR3 coding DNA: TGCAGTGTTACGACAGGGCTGGGGGCAGATACGCAGTATTTT. The rearrangement joins TRBV20-1 to TRBJ2-3; 7 nucleotides match TRBD1. V gave up 7 bases and J gave up 4 bases; unmatched junction bases: 11. CDR3 size: 14 residues. The germline V gene has CDR1 DFQATT and CDR2 SNEGSKA (reference sequence).

Relative to its sample, this clonotype is medium-sized. This sequence joins TRBV7-3 and TRBJ2-1, with TRBD1 as a possible D gene (5 bases). The germline V and J ends were trimmed by 0 bases and 2 bases, with 11 bases remaining between them. The CDR3 totals 16 residues. Germline V gene lookup returns CDR1 SGHTA and CDR2 FQGTGA. This CDR3 reads CASSLTQGPPYNEQFF. The CDR3 DNA sequence: TGTGCCAGCAGCTTAACCCAGGGTCCCCCCTACAATGAGCAGTTCTTC.